This TCR beta chain was profiled in a study of human T cells and chemical hapten exposure. Via MiXCR, TCRdb re-called the RACE reads, giving one row per CDR3 protein. The sample contains about 65,000 distinct CDR3 sequences, under 7.5% of which appear only once. Germline trimming cut 4 bases from V and 12 bases from J; bases unmatched to any gene: 17. This CDR3 has 17 amino acids. Looked up from germline, CDR1 is MDHEN and CDR2 is SYDVKM. Documented time point: healthy volunteer bleed at 6 weeks. It was unfractionated whole blood from which total RNA was extracted. The chain joins TRBV28 to TRBJ1-6; 8 bases are shared with TRBD1. Sequencing used whole blood. The origin of this receptor is a female donor in good health. Some clones in this sample may be carry-over from other donors' samples. CDR3 coding DNA: TGTGCCAGCAGTTCGCCCGGGACAGGAGTGTTTGCGAAACCCCTCCACTTT. It codes for CASSSPGTGVFAKPLHF. Drawing the rest from reference TRBV28 and TRBJ1-6, the complete variable domain is DVKVTQSSRYLVKRTGEKVFLECVQDMDHENMFWYRQDPGLGLRLIYFSYDVKMKEKGDIPEGYSVSREKKERFSLILESASTNQTSMYLCASSSPGTGVFAKPLHFGNGTRLTVT.